These 5 T cell receptor beta chains originate from one sample sequenced in a study of neoadjuvant nivolumab and ipilimumab in lung cancer. Some clones are missing from TCRdb's copy, which holds only in-frame ones; the method was immunoSEQ multiplex PCR. The table has some 50,000 clones, 75% to 90% seen once. Sequences were derived from blood, sampled before neoadjuvant nivolumab, alone or with ipilimumab. Source of these receptors: an adult with non-small cell lung cancer. Some clones in this sample may be carry-over from other donors' samples.

The chain carries TRBV30 and TRBJ1-2, with a weak D call TRBD1 (5 bases). In germline, CDR1 is GTSNPN, CDR2 SVGIG (reference sequence). V was shortened by 3 bases and J by 7 bases, with 15 bases between the two germline ends. The CDR3 extends over 13 amino acids. The chain's CDR3 is CAWRTAGGSGYTF. CDR3 sequence (DNA): TGTGCCTGGAGGACCGCGGGGGGGAGTGGCTACACCTTC.

J is TRBJ2-1 and V is TRBV5-4, with 11 bases fitting TRBD2. Germline lookup yields CDR1 SGHNT and CDR2 YYREEE (reference sequence). The CDR3 is 18 residues long. Trimming removed 4 bases from V and 1 base from J; junction bases left unmatched: 10. CDR3 bases: TGTGCCAGCAGCCACATACTTACTAGCGGGAGATCCTACAATGAGCAGTTCTTC. This translates into CASSHILTSGRSYNEQFF.

The V and J genes are TRBV7-9 and TRBJ1-1, with D possibly being TRBD1 (5 bases). Germline CDR1 SEHNR, CDR2 FQNEAQ (reference sequence). Between the trimmed V and J ends, which lost 5 bases and 1 base, there was a span of 20 bases. The CDR3 consists of 17 residues. The CDR3 reads CASSRNRDRHPNTEAFF. Written as DNA, the CDR3 is TGTGCCAGCAGCCGAAACCGGGACCGACACCCGAACACTGAAGCTTTCTTT.

The sample holds a few counts of this clone. This chain connects TRBV11-3 to TRBJ2-7; D is tentatively TRBD1 or TRBD2 (5 bases each). The CDR3 totals 15 residues. Looked up from germline, CDR1 is SGHNT and CDR2 is YENEEA. The V and J ends lost 1 base and 0 bases respectively, with 10 bases between them. CDR3 sequence (DNA): TGTGCCAGCAGCTTAGGGCAGGGACGCTCCTACGAGCAGTACTTC. Protein sequence: CASSLGQGRSYEQYF.

The chain recombines TRBV19 with TRBJ2-5; D may be TRBD1 or TRBD2 (5 bases each). This CDR3 spans 15 amino acids. V lost 8 bases, J lost 1 base, and 17 bases lay in between. Germline CDR1 reads LNHDA; CDR2 reads SQIVND (reference sequence). Written as DNA, the CDR3 is TGTGCCAGTGGGCAGGGAGCAGGTTCCCAAGAGACCCAGTACTTC. Residues: CASGQGAGSQETQYF.